This TCR beta chain is from a study of blood T cell repertoires in COVID-19. In the study overall: PBMCs, B-cell-depleted T cells, or T cells provided the cDNA or gDNA that made up the material.

Clinical history as reported by participants underpinned cohort assignment. How the authors handled the data: By means of reference gene primer amplification, nucleated cell counts were estimated. Assay: immunoSEQ multiplex PCR; the TCRdb copy retains only in-frame clones and omits some. The V and J calls and the clone size are those of that table, but D and trimming were determined from the DNA. The sample lists some 260,000 clones; around 80% were seen once. The CDR3 contains 11 residues. CDR1 and CDR2 (germline): MNHEY, SVGEGT. V lost 4 bases to trimming and J lost 6 bases, with 4 bases between them.

J is TRBJ1-5 and V is TRBV6-2 or TRBV6-3, with unresolved D. This receptor was obtained from a man aged 25-40 years with acute COVID-19. The sample consisted of PBMCs or T cells enriched from blood (not recorded which). CDR3 amino acids: CASSSGQPQHF. CDR3 coding DNA: TGTGCCAGCAGTTCGGGTCAGCCCCAGCATTTT.